This T cell receptor (beta chain) originates from a study of T cells after somatic rescue of genetic block. TCRdb's table, derived via immunoSEQ multiplex PCR, lists solely in-frame clones and lacks some. The sample has tens of thousands of clones; just over 90% are singletons. Material for sequencing was peripheral blood mononuclear cells (PBMCs). The source is a man aged 35 to 55.

The CDR3 spells CASSNRADSTDTQYF. The CDR3 region has the DNA TGTGCCAGTAGTAACAGGGCGGATAGCACAGATACGCAGTATTTT. The chain employs TRBV19 and TRBJ2-3; D is perhaps TRBD1 (6 bases). There are 15 residues in the CDR3. Germline CDR1 LNHDA, CDR2 SQIVND (reference sequence). V gave up 4 bases and J gave up 0 bases, with 11 bases separating them.